This T cell receptor beta chain was profiled in a study of OX40 agonist ivuxolimab in advanced cancers. Study outcomes and limitations: Partial responders at 0.1-3.0 mg/kg had among the lowest clonal expansion.

On this clone: The antigen is undetermined.

Measured with immunoSEQ multiplex PCR; TCRdb has only the in-frame clones, and not every one. Among about 110,000 clones, 80% to 95% were seen once, and the ten largest hold around 1.2%. The V and J ends lost 1 base and 4 bases respectively, with 12 bases between them. This CDR3 contains 15 residues. Per germline, CDR1 SNHLY and CDR2 FYNNEI. The chain carries TRBV2 and TRBJ2-3; D unresolved. This clonotype was sampled from an adult with an advanced solid tumor such as melanoma, head and neck, liver or kidney cancer. Sample: CD4+ or CD8+ T cells sorted from blood, taken in a trial of the OX40 agonist ivuxolimab. CDR3 region: CASSEDQAAADTQYF. CDR3 nucleotides: TGTGCCAGCAGTGAAGACCAGGCCGCGGCAGATACGCAGTATTTT.